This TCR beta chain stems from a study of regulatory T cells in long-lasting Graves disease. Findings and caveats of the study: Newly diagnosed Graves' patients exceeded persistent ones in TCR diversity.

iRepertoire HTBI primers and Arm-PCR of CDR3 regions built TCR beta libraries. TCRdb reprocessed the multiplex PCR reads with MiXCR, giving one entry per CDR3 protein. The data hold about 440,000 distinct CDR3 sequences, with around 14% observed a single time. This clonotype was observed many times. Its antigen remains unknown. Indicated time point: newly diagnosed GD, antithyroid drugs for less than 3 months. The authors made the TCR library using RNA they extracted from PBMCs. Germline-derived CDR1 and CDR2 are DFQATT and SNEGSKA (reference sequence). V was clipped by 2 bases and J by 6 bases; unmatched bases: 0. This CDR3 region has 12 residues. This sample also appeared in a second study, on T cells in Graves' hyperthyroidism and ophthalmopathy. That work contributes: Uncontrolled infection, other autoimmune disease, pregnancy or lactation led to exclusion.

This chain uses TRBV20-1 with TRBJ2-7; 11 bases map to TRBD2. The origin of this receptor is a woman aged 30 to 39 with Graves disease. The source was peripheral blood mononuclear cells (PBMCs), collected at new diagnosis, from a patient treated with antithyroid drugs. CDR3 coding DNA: TGCAGTGCTAGACTAGCGGGGGGCGAGCAGTACTTC. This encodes CSARLAGGEQYF.